The 21 T cell receptor beta chains reported below all come from one sample, sequenced in a study of blood T cell repertoires in COVID-19. The repertoire was sequenced with immunoSEQ multiplex PCR; TCRdb's copy has only in-frame clones and lacks some. The sample contains 340,000 or so clones, 65% to 90% of which appear only once. The sequenced material came from PBMCs or T cells enriched from blood (not recorded which). The receptors were gathered from a woman between 40 and 50 years old with acute COVID-19.

This clone was detected once. The CDR3 region has the DNA TGTGCCAGTAGGGGGGCAAAAGACAATCAGCCCCAGCATTTT. Translated: CASRGAKDNQPQHF. J is TRBJ1-5 and V is TRBV19, with D possibly TRBD1 on 6 matching bases. The CDR3 sequence is 14 residues long. The V gene's germline CDR1 is LNHDA and CDR2 SQIVND (reference sequence). Trimming shortened V by 6 bases and J by 3 bases, and 12 bases separated the two germline ends.

The chain has TRBV10-3 and TRBJ1-1; TRBD1 aligns across 7 bases. Germline V CDR1 and CDR2: ENHRY, SYGVKD. The CDR3 has 14 amino acids. The trim removed 6 bases at V and 7 bases at J, leaving 11 bases unmatched. The CDR3: CAIRSQGSHHEAFF. CDR3 nucleotide sequence: TGTGCCATCAGATCACAGGGGTCTCACCATGAAGCTTTCTTT.

V and J are TRBV4-1 and TRBJ2-3, with TRBD1 matching over 7 bases. CDR1 is MGHRA, CDR2 YSYEKL, per germline. The CDR3 is made up of 14 amino acids. The J segment lost 2 bases and the V segment lost 5 bases, leaving 4 bases of the junction unmatched. The chain's CDR3 is CASSYGTVTDTQYF. CDR3 nucleotide sequence: TGCGCCAGCAGCTACGGGACAGTCACAGATACGCAGTATTTT.

The rearrangement links TRBV20-1 to TRBJ2-1, with 7 bases fitting TRBD2. This CDR3 has 12 amino acids. Germline values: CDR1 DFQATT, CDR2 SNEGSKA (reference sequence). V trimming: 3 bases; J trimming: 5 bases; junction bases outside the gene matches: 1. CDR3 amino acids: CSASRGDNEQFF. DNA for the CDR3: TGCAGTGCTAGTCGGGGGGACAATGAGCAGTTCTTC.

The chain employs TRBV2 and TRBJ2-5; possibly TRBD1 for D (6 bases). This CDR3 is built from 13 residues. V lost 6 bases and J 4 bases, leaving 12 bases between the germline ends. Germline V gene lookup returns CDR1 SNHLY and CDR2 FYNNEI. For the CDR3, the DNA is TGTGCCAGCAGGCCGGGCAGGGGAGAGACCCAGTACTTC. Its protein product is CASRPGRGETQYF.

The chain combines TRBV6-5 with TRBJ1-2; D gene uncertain. V gave up 6 bases and J gave up 1 base, with 12 bases separating them. Germline-derived CDR1 and CDR2 are MNHEY and SVGAGI. CDR3 length: 14 amino acids. The CDR3 loop is CASSRADFNYGYTF. CDR3 sequence (DNA): TGTGCCAGCAGCCGTGCGGATTTTAACTATGGCTACACCTTC.

CDR3 amino acids: CASSIGLGFTETQYF. Here the CDR3 DNA reads TGTGCCAGCAGCATAGGACTCGGCTTTACGGAGACCCAGTACTTC. The J gene is TRBJ2-5, the V gene TRBV9, with TRBD2 as a possible D gene (5 bases). V was pared by 4 bases and J by 5 bases, with 18 bases between. The CDR3 is 15 amino acids. Germline CDR1 SGDLS, CDR2 YYNGEE.

The gene calls are TRBV7-2 and TRBJ1-2, with unresolved D. Trimming left V 1 base short and J 1 base short, with 4 bases between. Germline CDR1 SGHTA, CDR2 FQGNSA. This CDR3 region has 13 residues. This CDR3 is CASSLDNNYGYTF. DNA of the CDR3: TGTGCCAGCAGCTTAGACAATAACTATGGCTACACCTTC.

The chain is built from TRBV7-2 and TRBJ1-5; 9 bases fit TRBD1. The CDR3 is 15 amino acids. Trimming at V came to 5 bases and at J to 8 bases, leaving 10 bases not matched to a gene. Germline assignment: CDR1 SGHTA and CDR2 FQGNSA. The CDR3, as DNA: TGTGCCAGCAGCGACAGGGGGGCCCATGTAAAGCCCCAGCATTTT. This encodes CASSDRGAHVKPQHF.

The rearrangement joins TRBV7-2 to TRBJ2-3, with 7 bases aligning to TRBD1. The V and J ends lost 6 bases and 0 bases, in that order; junction bases with no gene match: 9. Germline V gene lookup returns CDR1 SGHTA and CDR2 FQGNSA. The CDR3 runs 16 residues. The CDR3 DNA follows: TGTGCCAGCAGGCGGTCCGGGACAGCTAGCACAGATACGCAGTATTTT. As protein: CASRRSGTASTDTQYF.

The chain recombines TRBV6-5 with TRBJ1-6, with D uncertain. The CDR3 has 13 amino acids. Germline CDR1 reads MNHEY; CDR2 reads SVGAGI. The V end lost 10 bases, the J end lost 8 bases, and 15 bases lay between the germline ends. DNA for the CDR3: TGTGCCACCTTAGTAGGACTATATTCACCCCTCCACTTT. This translates into CATLVGLYSPLHF.

The gene calls are TRBV27 and TRBJ2-1, with 8 bases matching TRBD1. V dropped 8 bases and J dropped 7; count of bases not matched to a gene: 10. CDR1 is MNHEY, CDR2 SMNVEV, per germline (reference sequence). This CDR3 spans 14 amino acids. The CDR3 reads CASLPFGQGNEQFF. The CDR3 nucleotides are TGTGCCAGCCTTCCTTTTGGACAGGGTAATGAGCAGTTCTTC.

This clone has only a few counts. The J gene is TRBJ1-2, the V gene TRBV6-5; the match to TRBD1 covers 11 bases. The CDR3 has 15 residues. Trimming at V came to 5 bases and at J to 3 bases, leaving 5 bases not matched to a gene. Per the germline V gene, CDR1 is MNHEY and CDR2 is SVGAGI. The CDR3 bases are TGTGCCAGCAGTCACCCGGGACAGGGGGACTATGGCTACACCTTC. This gives the protein CASSHPGQGDYGYTF.

This chain uses TRBV19 with TRBJ1-1, with TRBD1 matching 7 bases. This CDR3 region has 13 residues. Losses at the gene ends were 5 bases for V and 5 bases for J; bases not matched to a gene: 5. CDR1 and CDR2 from the germline V gene are LNHDA and SQIVND (reference sequence). The CDR3 DNA sequence: TGTGCCAGTAGTGGTCAGGGGGGTACTGAAGCTTTCTTT. The encoded protein is CASSGQGGTEAFF. The entire variable domain, with the rest obtained from reference TRBV19 and TRBJ1-1, is as follows: DGGITQSPKYLFRKEGQNVTLSCEQNLNHDAMYWYRQDPGQGLRLIYYSQIVNDFQKGDIAEGYSVSREKKESFPLTVTSAQKNPTAFYLCASSGQGGTEAFFGQGTRLTVV.

V and J are TRBV6-6 and TRBJ1-2; D gene ambiguous. The CDR3 extends over 12 amino acids. Trimming shortened V by 2 bases and J by 7 bases, and 8 bases separated the two germline ends. Looked up from germline, CDR1 is MNHNY and CDR2 is SVGAGI (reference sequence). CDR3 in amino acids: CASSYERRGYTF. Written as DNA, the CDR3 is TGTGCCAGCAGTTACGAGCGTCGTGGCTACACCTTC.

The rearrangement uses TRBV9 and TRBJ2-3; 10 bases map to TRBD1. V was clipped by 3 bases and J by 2 bases; unmatched bases: 3. The CDR3 length is 15 residues. The V gene's germline CDR1 is SGDLS and CDR2 YYNGEE. CDR3: CASSGGTGDTDTQYF. For the CDR3, the DNA is TGTGCCAGCAGCGGAGGGACAGGGGACACAGATACGCAGTATTTT.

CDR3 in DNA: TGTGCCAGCAGCTTAGCCCTAAGGGGCCTAGTGACCGCCAATGAGCAGTTCTTC. Protein sequence: CASSLALRGLVTANEQFF. This chain connects TRBV11-3 to TRBJ2-1; D may be TRBD1 (5 bases). The CDR3 spans 18 residues. Germline values: CDR1 SGHNT, CDR2 YENEEA. Trimming removed 1 base at V and 6 bases at J, with 22 bases between.

The V and J genes are TRBV5-4 and TRBJ2-5, with 16 nucleotides matching TRBD2. The CDR3 consists of 18 residues. Germline V gene sequence: CDR1 SGHNT, CDR2 YYREEE (reference sequence). The junction had 11 bases not matched to a gene; V was cut back by 4 bases and J by 5 bases. The CDR3 region has the DNA TGTGCCAGCAGCGCGTTAGGGACTAGCGGGGGGGCCAGGGAGACCCAGTACTTC. It codes for CASSALGTSGGARETQYF.

The gene calls are TRBV14 and TRBJ1-1, with TRBD1 as a possible D gene (6 bases). V lost 6 bases to trimming and J lost 4 bases, with 15 bases between them. This CDR3 has 14 amino acids. Germline lookup yields CDR1 SGHDN and CDR2 FVKESK. The CDR3 spells CASSLQGVFTEAFF. The CDR3 coding sequence is TGTGCCAGCAGTTTACAGGGCGTGTTCACTGAAGCTTTCTTT.

The chain has TRBV2 and TRBJ2-4; possibly TRBD1 for D (6 bases). CDR1 is SNHLY, CDR2 FYNNEI, per germline. The V gene lost 6 bases and the J gene lost 0 bases, with 15 bases spanning the gap. This CDR3 contains 16 residues. The CDR3: CASSDRGGIAKNIQYF. DNA of the CDR3: TGTGCCAGCAGCGATAGAGGGGGTATAGCCAAAAACATTCAGTACTTC.

V usage is TRBV25-1 and J usage is TRBJ1-6; 9 positions match TRBD1. CDR3 size: 16 residues. J gave up 0 bases and V 7 bases, and 4 bases lay outside the gene matches. Germline V lookup: CDR1 MGHDK, CDR2 SYGVNS. CDR3 bases: TGTGCCAGCATGGGACAGGGACTCTCCTATAATTCACCCCTCCACTTT. Encoded protein: CASMGQGLSYNSPLHF.